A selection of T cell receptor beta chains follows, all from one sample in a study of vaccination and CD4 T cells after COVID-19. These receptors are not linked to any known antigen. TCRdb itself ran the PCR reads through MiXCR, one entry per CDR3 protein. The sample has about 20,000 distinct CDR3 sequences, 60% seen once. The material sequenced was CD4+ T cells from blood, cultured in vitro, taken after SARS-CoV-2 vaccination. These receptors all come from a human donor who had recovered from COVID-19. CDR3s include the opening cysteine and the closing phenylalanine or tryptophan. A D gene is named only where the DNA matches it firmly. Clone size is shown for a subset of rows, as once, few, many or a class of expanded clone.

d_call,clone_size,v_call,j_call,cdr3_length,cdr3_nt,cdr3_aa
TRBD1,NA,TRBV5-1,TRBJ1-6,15,TGCGCCAGCAGCGCAACAGGGGCCCATAATTCACCCCTCCACTTT,CASSATGAHNSPLHF
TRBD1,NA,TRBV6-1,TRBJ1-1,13,TGTGCCAGCAGTGAAGGACAGGGGACTGAAGCTTTCTTT,CASSEGQGTEAFF
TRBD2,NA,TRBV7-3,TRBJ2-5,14,TGTGCCAGCGCTAGCGGGGGGGGAAGGGAGACCCAGTACTTC,CASASGGGRETQYF
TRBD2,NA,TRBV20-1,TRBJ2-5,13,TGCAGTGCAGCACCGGGACTAGCGGAGACCCAGTACTTC,CSAAPGLAETQYF
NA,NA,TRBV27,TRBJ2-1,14,TGTGCCAGCAGTTTACAGCGCTCCTACAATGAGCAGTTCTTC,CASSLQRSYNEQFF
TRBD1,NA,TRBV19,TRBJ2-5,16,TGTGCCAGTAGTTCCTATACAGGGGTTGGAGAAGAGACCCAGTACTTC,CASSSYTGVGEETQYF
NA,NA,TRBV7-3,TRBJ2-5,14,TGTGCCAGCAGCCCCACAGGGAGTACAGAGACCCAGTACTTC,CASSPTGSTETQYF
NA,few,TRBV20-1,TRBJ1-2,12,TGCAGTGCTCAAAGGGGGGGCTATGGCTACACCTTC,CSAQRGGYGYTF
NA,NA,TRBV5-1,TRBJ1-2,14,TGCGCCAGCAGTCGGGAGGGTCAGGACTATGGCTACACCTTC,CASSREGQDYGYTF
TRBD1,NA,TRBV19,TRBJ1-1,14,TGTGCCAGTAGTCGCGACAGGGTGAGCACTGAAGCTTTCTTT,CASSRDRVSTEAFF
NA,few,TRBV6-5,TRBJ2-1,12,TGTGCCAGCAGTTCACTGGGGAATGAGCAGTTCTTC,CASSSLGNEQFF
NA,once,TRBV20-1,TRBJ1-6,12,TGCAGTGCCGGGCAGGGTGGTTCACCCCTCCACTTT,CSAGQGGSPLHF
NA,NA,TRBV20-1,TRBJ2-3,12,TGCAGTGCTACCTCTACGACAGATACGCAGTATTTT,CSATSTTDTQYF
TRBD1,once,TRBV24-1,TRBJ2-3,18,TGTGCCACCAGTGAAGGGGGCGCAACTCCTGTTAGGTCAGATACGCAGTATTTT,CATSEGGATPVRSDTQYF
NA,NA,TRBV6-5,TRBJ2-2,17,TGTGCCAGCAGTTACTCGGAGGGGGGGAGCGCGAGGGGGGAGCTGTTTTTT,CASSYSEGGSARGELFF
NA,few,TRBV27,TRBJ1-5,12,TGTGCCAGCAGGACAGGCAATCAGCCCCAGCATTTT,CASRTGNQPQHF
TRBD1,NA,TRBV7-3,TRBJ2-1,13,TGTGCCAGCAGCGCCGACAGGGTCGGGGAGCAGTTCTTC,CASSADRVGEQFF
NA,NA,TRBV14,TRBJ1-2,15,TGTGCCAGCAGCCAAGATCAAGGGTATTTAGCTGGCTACACCTTC,CASSQDQGYLAGYTF
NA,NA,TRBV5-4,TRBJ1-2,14,TGTGCCAGCAGCACCGGGCCAACTAACTATGGCTACACCTTC,CASSTGPTNYGYTF
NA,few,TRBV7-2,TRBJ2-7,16,TGTGCCAGCACCAAAATAGAACTCGAAGGAGGGTGCGAGCAGTACTTC,CASTKIELEGGCEQYF
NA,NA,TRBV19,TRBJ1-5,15,TGTGCCAGTAGTATAGATCCCCGGGACCTTCAGCCCCAGCATTTT,CASSIDPRDLQPQHF
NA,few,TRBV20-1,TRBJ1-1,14,TGCAGTGCTAGAGACAGGGTGAAGTCCACTGAAGCTTTCTTT,CSARDRVKSTEAFF
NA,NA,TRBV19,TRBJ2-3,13,TGTGCCAGTAGTATCCCAGGGGCGGATACGCAGTATTTT,CASSIPGADTQYF
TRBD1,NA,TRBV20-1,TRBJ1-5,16,TGCAGTGCTAGATGGCAGGGGGCCTATAGCAATCAGCCCCAGCATTTT,CSARWQGAYSNQPQHF
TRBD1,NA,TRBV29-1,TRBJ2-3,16,TGCAGCGTTGAAGGCCGGGACAGGGGAGTGGTAGATACGCAGTATTTT,CSVEGRDRGVVDTQYF
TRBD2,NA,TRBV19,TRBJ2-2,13,TGTGCCAGTAGTAGTAGCGGGGCCGGGGAGCTGTTTTTT,CASSSSGAGELFF
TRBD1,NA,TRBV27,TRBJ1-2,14,TGTGCCAGCAGTATAGGACAGGGGGTCTATGGCTACACCTTC,CASSIGQGVYGYTF
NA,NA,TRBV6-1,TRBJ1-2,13,TGTGCCACTTCGGACAGTCCTAACTATGGCTACACCTTC,CATSDSPNYGYTF
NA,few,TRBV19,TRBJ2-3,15,TGTGCCAGTAGTCCCCGACAGATTAGCACAGATACGCAGTATTTT,CASSPRQISTDTQYF
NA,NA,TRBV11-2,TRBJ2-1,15,TGTGCCAGCAGCTTATTCTGGGTCGACCACAATGAGCAGTTCTTC,CASSLFWVDHNEQFF
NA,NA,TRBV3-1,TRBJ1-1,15,TGTGCCAGCAGCCATTCGGGGGGGGCGCGGGCTGAAGCTTTCTTT,CASSHSGGARAEAFF
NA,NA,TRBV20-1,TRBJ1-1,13,TGCAGTGCTAGGACCGGGGCCAGAGGTGAAGCTTTCTTT,CSARTGARGEAFF
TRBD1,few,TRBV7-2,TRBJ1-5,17,TGTGCCAGCAGCTTAGGAGGGACAGGGGGAGTCGATCAGCCCCAGCATTTT,CASSLGGTGGVDQPQHF
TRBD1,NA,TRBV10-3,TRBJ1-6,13,TGTGCCACCGGGACAGCGAGTAATTCACCCCTCCACTTT,CATGTASNSPLHF
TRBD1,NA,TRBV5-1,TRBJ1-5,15,TGCGCCAGCAGACTAGGGGGCGAGAGCAATCAGCCCCAGCATTTT,CASRLGGESNQPQHF
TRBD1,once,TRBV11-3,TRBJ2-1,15,TGTGCCAGCAGCTTTTGGACAGGGGAATACAATGAGCAGTTCTTC,CASSFWTGEYNEQFF
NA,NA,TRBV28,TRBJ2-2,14,TGTGCCAGCAGGGTAGGCAGGACGACCGGGGAGCTGTTTTTT,CASRVGRTTGELFF
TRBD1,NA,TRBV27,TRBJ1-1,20,TGTGCCAGCAGTTTAAGGGGCAGGAGGGGACAGGGGGTCATGAACACTGAAGCTTTCTTT,CASSLRGRRGQGVMNTEAFF
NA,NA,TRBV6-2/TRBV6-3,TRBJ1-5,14,TGTGCCAGCAGTGCACCGGGAGGGCATCAGCCCCAGCATTTT,CASSAPGGHQPQHF
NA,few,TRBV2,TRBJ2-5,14,TGTGCCAGCACCTACTCTGGGCCTCAAGAGACCCAGTACTTC,CASTYSGPQETQYF
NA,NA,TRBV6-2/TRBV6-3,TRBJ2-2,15,TGTGCCAGCCTAGTTCGGGGGACGGACACCGGGGAGCTGTTTTTT,CASLVRGTDTGELFF
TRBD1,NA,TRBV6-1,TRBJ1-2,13,TGTGCCAGCAGCCGTCAGGGGGTCTCTGGCTACACCTTC,CASSRQGVSGYTF
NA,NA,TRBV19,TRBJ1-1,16,TGTGCCAGTAGTACTCGGGGAGTGGGGACAAACACTGAAGCTTTCTTT,CASSTRGVGTNTEAFF
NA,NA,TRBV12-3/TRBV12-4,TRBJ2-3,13,TGTGCCAGCTGGTGGGGGGGCTCAGATACGCAGTATTTT,CASWWGGSDTQYF
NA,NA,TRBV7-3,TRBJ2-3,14,TGTGCCAGCAGCCGCTCGAATTCCGCAGATACGCAGTATTTT,CASSRSNSADTQYF
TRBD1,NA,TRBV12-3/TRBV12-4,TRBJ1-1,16,TGTGCCAGCAGTTCCCGGGACAGGGCAACGAACACTGAAGCTTTCTTT,CASSSRDRATNTEAFF
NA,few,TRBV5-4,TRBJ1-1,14,TGTGCCAGCAGCTTGGTTTCACGGAACACTGAAGCTTTCTTT,CASSLVSRNTEAFF
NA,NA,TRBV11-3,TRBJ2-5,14,TGTGCCAGCAGCTTAGATGCATTCCAAGAGACCCAGTACTTC,CASSLDAFQETQYF
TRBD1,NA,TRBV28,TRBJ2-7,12,TGTGCCAGCAGGGGACAGGGCAACGAGCAGTACTTC,CASRGQGNEQYF
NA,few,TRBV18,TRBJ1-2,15,TGTGCCAGCTCACCAGGAAGGGGCACTAACTATGGCTACACCTTC,CASSPGRGTNYGYTF
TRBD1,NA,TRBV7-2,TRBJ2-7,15,TGTGCCAGCAGCACCCGACAGGGGGCGTACTACGAGCAGTACTTC,CASSTRQGAYYEQYF